This T cell receptor (beta chain) was captured by sequencing in a study of Graves' ophthalmopathy and Graves' hyperthyroidism. Background on the study: The term stable hyperthyroidism indicated an absence of ophthalmopathy within 18 months of follow-up.

This clonotype was counted a few times. Investigators amplified TCR beta CDR3 regions from RNA transcripts. Second-round multiplex PCR came after a first-round RT-PCR that employed HTBI primers. TCRdb processed the multiplex PCR reads anew with MiXCR; each CDR3 protein has one entry. The data show about 1.1 million distinct CDR3 sequences, with about 35% seen just once and 11% held by the top ten. V shed 2 bases, J shed 3 bases, and the junction held 2 bases outside the gene matches. Germline lookup yields CDR1 SEHNR and CDR2 FQNEAQ (reference sequence). This CDR3 has 15 residues. This sequence joins TRBV7-9 and TRBJ1-4; TRBD1 matches at 8 bases. Input material: peripheral blood or thyroid tissue (not recorded which). The source of this sequence is an adult man with Graves' hyperthyroidism. The CDR3 loop is CASSLTGGANEKLFF. Written as DNA, the CDR3 is TGTGCCAGCAGCTTAACAGGGGGGGCTAATGAAAAACTGTTTTTT.